This entry concerns a single T cell receptor (beta chain). The entry originates in a study of blood T cell repertoires in COVID-19. The wider study: From T cells, B-cell-depleted T cells, or PBMCs came the material, which was cDNA or gDNA.

The CDR3 runs 11 residues. With 0 bases removed from V and 7 bases from J, the gap between germline ends came to 6 bases. Looked up from germline, CDR1 is DFQATT and CDR2 is SNEGSKA (reference sequence). In the source study's methods: Reference gene primer amplification in the assay estimated nucleated cell counts. Assay used: immunoSEQ multiplex PCR; TCRdb lists only in-frame clones, some missing. V and J calls plus clone size are reproduced from that table; the DNA served to infer D and trimming. The sample lists 400,000 or so clones, nearly 90% occurring once. The chain combines TRBV20-1 with TRBJ1-1; D is unresolved. The receptor comes from a woman aged 40 to 49 with acute COVID-19. The specimen was PBMCs or T cells enriched from blood (not recorded which). The CDR3 loop reads CSARDPSEAFF. CDR3 coding DNA: TGCAGTGCTAGAGATCCCAGTGAAGCTTTCTTT.